This T cell receptor beta chain was obtained from a study of blood T cell repertoires in COVID-19. Overall study: Researchers got acute and convalescent COVID-19 samples from the United States, Italy and Spain. Sources were T cells, B-cell-depleted T cells, or PBMCs; the material itself was cDNA or gDNA.

In the authors' workflow: For nucleated cells, counts were estimated from reference gene primer amplification. Sequencing was performed with immunoSEQ multiplex PCR; in TCRdb, only in-frame clones are kept and a portion is missing. Clone size and the V and J calls come from that table; the DNA yielded D and trimming. The table lists approximately 240,000 clones, roughly four fifths of them singletons. This TCR was sampled from a man in his fifties or sixties with acute or convalescent COVID-19. The sequenced sample consisted of peripheral blood.

CDR3 coding DNA: TGTGCCAGCAGCTTGGAAGGTGGACTCTACAATGAGCAGTTCTTC. The encoded protein is CASSLEGGLYNEQFF. This chain joins TRBV5-6 and TRBJ2-1, with D possibly being TRBD2 (5 bases). There are 15 residues in the CDR3. V lost 0 bases and J lost 3, with 10 bases in between. Germline values: CDR1 SGHDT, CDR2 YYEEEE. Combining the CDR3 with reference TRBV5-6 and TRBJ2-1 gives the whole variable domain DAGVTQSPTHLIKTRGQQVTLRCSPKSGHDTVSWYQQALGQGPQFIFQYYEEEERQRGNFPDRFSGHQFPNYSSELNVNALLLGDSALYLCASSLEGGLYNEQFFGPGTRLTVL.